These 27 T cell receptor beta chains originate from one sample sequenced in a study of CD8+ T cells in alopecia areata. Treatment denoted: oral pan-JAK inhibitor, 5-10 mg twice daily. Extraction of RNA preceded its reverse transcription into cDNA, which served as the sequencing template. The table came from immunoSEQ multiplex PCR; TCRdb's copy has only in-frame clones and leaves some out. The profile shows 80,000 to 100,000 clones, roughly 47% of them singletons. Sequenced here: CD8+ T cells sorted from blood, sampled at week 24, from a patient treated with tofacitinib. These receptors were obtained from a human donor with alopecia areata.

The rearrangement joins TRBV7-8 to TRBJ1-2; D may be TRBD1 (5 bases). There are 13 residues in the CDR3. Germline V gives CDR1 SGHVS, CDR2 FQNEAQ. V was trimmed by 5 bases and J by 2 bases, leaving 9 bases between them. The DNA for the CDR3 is TGTGCCAGCAGCCCCAGGGAGAACTATGGCTACACCTTC. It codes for CASSPRENYGYTF.

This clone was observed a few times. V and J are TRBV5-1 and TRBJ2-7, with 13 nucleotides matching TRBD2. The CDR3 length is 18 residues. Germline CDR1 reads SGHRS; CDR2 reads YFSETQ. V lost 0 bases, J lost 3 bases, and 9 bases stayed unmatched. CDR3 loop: CASSLGLAGGASYYEQYF. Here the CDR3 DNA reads TGCGCCAGCAGCTTGGGACTAGCGGGAGGCGCGAGTTACTACGAGCAGTACTTC.

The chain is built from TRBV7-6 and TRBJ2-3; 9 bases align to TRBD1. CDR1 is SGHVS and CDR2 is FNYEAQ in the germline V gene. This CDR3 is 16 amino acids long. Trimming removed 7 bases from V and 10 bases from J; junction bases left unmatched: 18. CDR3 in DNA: TGTGCCAGCAATCCCAAGCCGGGGGACAGGGCTTGGTCGCAGTATTTT. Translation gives CASNPKPGDRAWSQYF.

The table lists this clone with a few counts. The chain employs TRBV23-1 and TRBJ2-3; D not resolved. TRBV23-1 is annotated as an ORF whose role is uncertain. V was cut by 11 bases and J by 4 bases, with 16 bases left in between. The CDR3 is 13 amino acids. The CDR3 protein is CALRELCPDTQYF. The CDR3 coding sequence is TGCGCCCTCCGCGAGCTCTGCCCAGATACGCAGTATTTT.

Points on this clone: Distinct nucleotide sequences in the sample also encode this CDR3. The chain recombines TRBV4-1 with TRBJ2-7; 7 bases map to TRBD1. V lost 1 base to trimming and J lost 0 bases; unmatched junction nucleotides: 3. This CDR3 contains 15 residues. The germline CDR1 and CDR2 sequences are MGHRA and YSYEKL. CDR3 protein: CASSQGRDSSYEQYF. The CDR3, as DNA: TGCGCCAGCAGCCAAGGCCGGGACAGCTCCTACGAGCAGTACTTC.

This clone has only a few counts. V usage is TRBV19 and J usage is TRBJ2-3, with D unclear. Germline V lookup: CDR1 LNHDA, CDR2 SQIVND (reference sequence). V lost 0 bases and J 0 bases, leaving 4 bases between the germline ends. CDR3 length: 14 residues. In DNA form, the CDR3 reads TGTGCCAGTAGTATAGAGCTCAGCACAGATACGCAGTATTTT. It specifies CASSIELSTDTQYF.

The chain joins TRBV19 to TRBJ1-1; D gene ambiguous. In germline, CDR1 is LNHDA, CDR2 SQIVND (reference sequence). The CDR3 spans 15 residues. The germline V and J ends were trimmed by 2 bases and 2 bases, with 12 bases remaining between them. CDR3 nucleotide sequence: TGTGCCAGTAGTATAAGCTCAGAGATCAACACTGAAGCTTTCTTT. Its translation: CASSISSEINTEAFF. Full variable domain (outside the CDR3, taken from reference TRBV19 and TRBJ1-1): DGGITQSPKYLFRKEGQNVTLSCEQNLNHDAMYWYRQDPGQGLRLIYYSQIVNDFQKGDIAEGYSVSREKKESFPLTVTSAQKNPTAFYLCASSISSEINTEAFFGQGTRLTVV.

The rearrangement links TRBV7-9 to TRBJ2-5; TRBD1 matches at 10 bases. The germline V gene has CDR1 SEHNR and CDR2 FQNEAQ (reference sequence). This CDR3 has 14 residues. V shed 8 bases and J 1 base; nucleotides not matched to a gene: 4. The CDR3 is CASSGTGAQETQYF. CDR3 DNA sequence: TGTGCCAGCTCCGGGACAGGGGCCCAAGAGACCCAGTACTTC.

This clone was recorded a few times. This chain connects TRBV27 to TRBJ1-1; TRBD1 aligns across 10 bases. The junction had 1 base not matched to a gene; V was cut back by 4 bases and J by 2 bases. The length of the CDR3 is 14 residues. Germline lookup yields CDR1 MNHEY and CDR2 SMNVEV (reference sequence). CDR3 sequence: CASSWDRGNTEAFF. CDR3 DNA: TGTGCCAGCAGTTGGGACAGGGGAAACACTGAAGCTTTCTTT.

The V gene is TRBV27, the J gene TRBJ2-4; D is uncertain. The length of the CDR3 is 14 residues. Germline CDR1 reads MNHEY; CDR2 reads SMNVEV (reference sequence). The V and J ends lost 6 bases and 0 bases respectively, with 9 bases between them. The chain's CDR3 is CASSLTLAKNIQYF. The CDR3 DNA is TGTGCCAGCAGCCTAACCCTAGCCAAAAACATTCAGTACTTC.

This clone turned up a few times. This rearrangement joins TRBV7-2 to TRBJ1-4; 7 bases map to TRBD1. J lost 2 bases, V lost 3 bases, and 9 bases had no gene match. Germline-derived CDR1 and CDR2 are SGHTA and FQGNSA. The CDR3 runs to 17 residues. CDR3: CASSLNLLRGTNEKLFF. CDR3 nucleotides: TGTGCCAGCAGCTTGAACCTACTCAGGGGGACTAATGAAAAACTGTTTTTT.

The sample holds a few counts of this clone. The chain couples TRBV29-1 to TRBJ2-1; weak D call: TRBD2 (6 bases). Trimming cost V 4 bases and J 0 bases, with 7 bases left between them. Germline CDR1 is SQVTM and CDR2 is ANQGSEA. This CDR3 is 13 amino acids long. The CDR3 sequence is CSVAGSSYNEQFF. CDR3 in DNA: TGCAGCGTTGCCGGGAGCTCCTACAATGAGCAGTTCTTC.

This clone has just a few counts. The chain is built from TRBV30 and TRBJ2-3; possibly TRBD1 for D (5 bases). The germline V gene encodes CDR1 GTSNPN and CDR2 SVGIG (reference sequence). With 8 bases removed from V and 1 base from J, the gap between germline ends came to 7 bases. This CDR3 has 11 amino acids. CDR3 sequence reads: CALRGTDTQYF. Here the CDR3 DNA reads TGTGCCCTCAGGGGCACAGATACGCAGTATTTT.

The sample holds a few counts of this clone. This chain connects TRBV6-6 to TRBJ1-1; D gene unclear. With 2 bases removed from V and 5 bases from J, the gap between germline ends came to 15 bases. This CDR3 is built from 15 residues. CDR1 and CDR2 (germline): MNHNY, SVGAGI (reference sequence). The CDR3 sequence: CASSYPERAWTEAFF. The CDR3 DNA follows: TGTGCCAGCAGTTACCCCGAGCGGGCGTGGACTGAAGCTTTCTTT.

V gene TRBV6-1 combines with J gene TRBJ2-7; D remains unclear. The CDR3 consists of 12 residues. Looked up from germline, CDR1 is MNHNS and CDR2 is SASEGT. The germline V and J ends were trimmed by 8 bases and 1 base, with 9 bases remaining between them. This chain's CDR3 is CASFTESYEQYF. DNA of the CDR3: TGTGCCAGCTTCACAGAATCCTACGAGCAGTACTTC.

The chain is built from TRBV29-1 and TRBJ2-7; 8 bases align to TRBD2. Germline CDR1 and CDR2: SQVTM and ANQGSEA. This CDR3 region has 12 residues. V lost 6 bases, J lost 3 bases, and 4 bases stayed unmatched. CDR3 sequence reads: CSVGTSNYEQYF. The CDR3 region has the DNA TGCAGCGTCGGGACTAGTAACTACGAGCAGTACTTC.

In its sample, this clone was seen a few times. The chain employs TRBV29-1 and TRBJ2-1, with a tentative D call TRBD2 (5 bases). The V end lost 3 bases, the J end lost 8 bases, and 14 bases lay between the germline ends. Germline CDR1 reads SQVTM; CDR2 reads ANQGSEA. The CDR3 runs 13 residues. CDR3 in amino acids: CSVEVRAEDEQFF. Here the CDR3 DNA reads TGCAGCGTTGAGGTTCGGGCGGAGGATGAGCAGTTCTTC.

In DNA, the CDR3 is TGCAGTGCTAGAGCTGATGGCTACACCTTC. It translates to CSARADGYTF. The rearrangement links TRBV20-1 to TRBJ1-2, with D hard to call. V gave up 1 base and J gave up 6 bases, with 3 bases separating them. CDR3 length: 10 residues. Germline V gene sequence: CDR1 DFQATT, CDR2 SNEGSKA (reference sequence).

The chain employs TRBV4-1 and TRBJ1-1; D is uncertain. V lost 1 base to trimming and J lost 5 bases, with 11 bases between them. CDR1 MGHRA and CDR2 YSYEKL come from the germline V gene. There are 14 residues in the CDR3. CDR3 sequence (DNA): TGCGCCAGCAGCCAAGCTTCGGGGTGGACTGAAGCTTTCTTT. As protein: CASSQASGWTEAFF.

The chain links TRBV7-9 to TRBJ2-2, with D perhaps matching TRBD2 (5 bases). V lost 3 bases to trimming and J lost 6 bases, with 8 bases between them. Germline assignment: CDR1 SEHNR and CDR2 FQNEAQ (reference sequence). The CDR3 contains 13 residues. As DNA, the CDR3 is TGTGCCAGCAGCTTCGGGGTCCCCGGGGAGCTGTTTTTT. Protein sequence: CASSFGVPGELFF. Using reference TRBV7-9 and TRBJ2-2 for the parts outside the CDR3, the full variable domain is DTGVSQNPRHKITKRGQNVTFRCDPISEHNRLYWYRQTLGQGPEFLTYFQNEAQLEKSRLLSDRFSAERPKGSFSTLEIQRTEQGDSAMYLCASSFGVPGELFFGEGSRLTVL.

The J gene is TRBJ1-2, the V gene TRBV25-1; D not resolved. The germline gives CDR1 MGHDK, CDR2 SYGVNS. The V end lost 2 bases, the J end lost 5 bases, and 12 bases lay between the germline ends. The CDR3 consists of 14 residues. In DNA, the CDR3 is TGTGCCAGCAGTGAAGATGAGGGATTGTATGGCTACACCTTC. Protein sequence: CASSEDEGLYGYTF.

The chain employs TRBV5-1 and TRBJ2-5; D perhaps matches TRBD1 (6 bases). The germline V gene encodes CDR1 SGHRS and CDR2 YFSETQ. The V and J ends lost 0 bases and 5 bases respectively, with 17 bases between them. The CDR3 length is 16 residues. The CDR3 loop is CASSLGPGAFRETQYF. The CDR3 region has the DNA TGCGCCAGCAGCTTGGGCCCAGGGGCCTTTAGGGAGACCCAGTACTTC.

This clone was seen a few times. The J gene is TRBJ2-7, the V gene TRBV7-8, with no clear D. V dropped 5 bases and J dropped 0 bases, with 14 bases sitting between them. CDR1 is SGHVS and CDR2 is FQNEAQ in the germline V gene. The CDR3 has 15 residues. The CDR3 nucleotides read TGTGCCAGCAGCGTAGAAGGCCGGAGCTCCTACGAGCAGTACTTC. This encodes CASSVEGRSSYEQYF.

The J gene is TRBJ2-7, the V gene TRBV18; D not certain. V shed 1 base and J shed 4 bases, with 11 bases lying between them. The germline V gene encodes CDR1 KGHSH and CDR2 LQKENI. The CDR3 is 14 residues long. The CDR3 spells CASSPRFGEYEQYF. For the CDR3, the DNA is TGTGCCAGCTCACCACGATTCGGCGAGTACGAGCAGTACTTC.

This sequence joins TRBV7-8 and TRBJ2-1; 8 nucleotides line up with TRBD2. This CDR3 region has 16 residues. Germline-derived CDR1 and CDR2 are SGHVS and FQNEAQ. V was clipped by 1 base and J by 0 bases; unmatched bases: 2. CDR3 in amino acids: CASSLEAGGSYNEQFF. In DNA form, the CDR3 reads TGTGCCAGCAGCTTAGAGGCGGGAGGCTCCTACAATGAGCAGTTCTTC.

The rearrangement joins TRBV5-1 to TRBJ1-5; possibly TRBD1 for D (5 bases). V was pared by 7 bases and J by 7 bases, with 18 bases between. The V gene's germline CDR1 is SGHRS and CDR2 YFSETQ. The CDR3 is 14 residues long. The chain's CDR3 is CASSEAGGVQPQHF. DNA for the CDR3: TGCGCCAGCTCGGAGGCGGGGGGAGTCCAGCCCCAGCATTTT.

CDR3 bases: TGCAGCGTTGAAGATAGGACTAGCGGGAACTACGAGCAGTACTTC. It translates to CSVEDRTSGNYEQYF. The chain combines TRBV29-1 with TRBJ2-7, with 12 nucleotides matching TRBD2. The CDR3 is made up of 15 amino acids. Looked up from germline, CDR1 is SQVTM and CDR2 is ANQGSEA. J lost 3 bases, V lost 0 bases, and 3 bases had no gene match.